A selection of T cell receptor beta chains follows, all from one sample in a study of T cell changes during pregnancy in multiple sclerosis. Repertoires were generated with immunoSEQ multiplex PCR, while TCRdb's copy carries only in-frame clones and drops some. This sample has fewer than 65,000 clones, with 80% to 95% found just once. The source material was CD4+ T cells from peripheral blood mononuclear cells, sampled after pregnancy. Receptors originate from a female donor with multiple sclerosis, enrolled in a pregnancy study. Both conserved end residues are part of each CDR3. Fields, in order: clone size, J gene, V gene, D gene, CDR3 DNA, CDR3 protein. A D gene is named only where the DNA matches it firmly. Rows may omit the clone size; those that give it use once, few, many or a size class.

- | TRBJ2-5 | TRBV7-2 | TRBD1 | TGTGCCAGCAGCGCGGGACAGGGACTACAAGAGACCCAGTACTTC | CASSAGQGLQETQYF
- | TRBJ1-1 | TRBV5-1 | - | TGCGCCAGCAGGCGGAATAATCCGTCCACTGAAGCTTTCTTT | CASRRNNPSTEAFF
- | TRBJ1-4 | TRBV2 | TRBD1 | TGTGCCAGCAGTGTTGGACAGGGAGGGGAAAAACTGTTTTTT | CASSVGQGGEKLFF
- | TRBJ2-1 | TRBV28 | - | TGTGCCAGCAGTTTACCGGGAGTGAATGAGCAGTTCTTC | CASSLPGVNEQFF
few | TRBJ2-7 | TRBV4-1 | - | TGCGCCAGCAGACCGATTCTAGCGAAAAGCTCCTACGAGCAGTACTTC | CASRPILAKSSYEQYF
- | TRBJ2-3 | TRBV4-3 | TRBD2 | TGCGCCAGCAGCCAAGAGGTAGGAGGTAGCGGGAGGATTAGCACAGATACGCAGTATTTT | CASSQEVGGSGRISTDTQYF
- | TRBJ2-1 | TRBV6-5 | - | TGTGCCAGCGGCGCGATTGGTGGACTGGCCCAGTTCTTC | CASGAIGGLAQFF
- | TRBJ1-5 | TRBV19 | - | TGTGCCAGTAGTATACAGTTTAATCAGCCCCAGCATTTT | CASSIQFNQPQHF
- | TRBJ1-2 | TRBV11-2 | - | TGTGCCAGCAGCTTAGGAACAGCCTATGGCTACACCTTC | CASSLGTAYGYTF
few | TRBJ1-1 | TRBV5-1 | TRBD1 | TGCGCCAGCAGCCCGTGGACAGGGGCTAAAACTGAAGCTTTCTTT | CASSPWTGAKTEAFF
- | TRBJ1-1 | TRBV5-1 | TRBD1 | TGCGCCAGCAGCCGCGGACAGGGCGTAGGAACTGAAGCTTTCTTT | CASSRGQGVGTEAFF
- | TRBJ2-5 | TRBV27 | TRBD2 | TGTGCCAGCAGAAATAGCGGGAGGGAGACCCAGTACTTC | CASRNSGRETQYF
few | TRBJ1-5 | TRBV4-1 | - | TGCGCCAGCAGCCAAGATTTCGGGTCCCTTAGCAATCAGCCCCAGCATTTT | CASSQDFGSLSNQPQHF
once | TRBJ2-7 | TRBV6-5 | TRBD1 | TGTGCCAGCAGTTACTCTGGACAGGGCTCCTACGAGCAGTACTTC | CASSYSGQGSYEQYF
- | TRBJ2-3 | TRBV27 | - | TGTGCCAGCAGTTTTTCGGGACTCTCTAGCACAGATACGCAGTATTTT | CASSFSGLSSTDTQYF
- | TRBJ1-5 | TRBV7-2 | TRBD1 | TGTGCCAGCAGCTTAGACAGGGGGCTTGAGCCCCAGCATTTT | CASSLDRGLEPQHF
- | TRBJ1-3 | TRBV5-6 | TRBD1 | TGTGCCAGCAGCTGGACAGGGGGGACACCTGGAAACACCATATATTTT | CASSWTGGTPGNTIYF
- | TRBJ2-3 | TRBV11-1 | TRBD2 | TGTGCCAGCAGCACACGGACTAGCGGGAGAGCAGATACGCAGTATTTT | CASSTRTSGRADTQYF
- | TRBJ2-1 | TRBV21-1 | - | TGTGCCAGCAGCAAAGGGGGGGACAGGGGGAGTTCCTACAATGAGCAGTTCTTC | CASSKGGDRGSSYNEQFF
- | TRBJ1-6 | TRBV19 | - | TGTGCCAGTAGTAATATCGAGGGGAGGGGATCACCCCTCCACTTT | CASSNIEGRGSPLHF
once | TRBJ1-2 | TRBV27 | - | TGTGCCAGCAGCTTGACAGGCCTAAACTATGGCTACACCTTC | CASSLTGLNYGYTF
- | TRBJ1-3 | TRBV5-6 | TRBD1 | TGTGCCAGCAGCCCTACTACCTCGGGACAGATTTTCGCTGGAAACACCATATATTTT | CASSPTTSGQIFAGNTIYF
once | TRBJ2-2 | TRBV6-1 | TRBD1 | TGTGCCAGCAGTAGGGACAGGACAACCGGGGAGCTGTTTTTT | CASSRDRTTGELFF
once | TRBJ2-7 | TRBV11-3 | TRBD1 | TGTGCCAGCAGCCCGAAAGACAGGGCCGAGCAGTACTTC | CASSPKDRAEQYF
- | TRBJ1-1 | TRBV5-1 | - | TGCGCCAGCAGCTTGGCGTCAGGGAACACTGAAGCTTTCTTT | CASSLASGNTEAFF
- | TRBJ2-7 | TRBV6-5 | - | TGTGCCAGCAGTTACTCGGGACAATCCTACGAGCAGTACTTC | CASSYSGQSYEQYF
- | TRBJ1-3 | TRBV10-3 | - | TGTGCCATCAGTGAGCGCGGGGGGTCAGGAAACACCATATATTTT | CAISERGGSGNTIYF
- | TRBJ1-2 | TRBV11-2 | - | TGTGCCAGCAGCTTAGGTCAGGGCCTGATGAGTTTTAGCTATGGCTACACCTTC | CASSLGQGLMSFSYGYTF
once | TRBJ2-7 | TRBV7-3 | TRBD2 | TGTGCCAGCAGCTTAGGGAGGGGTAATCACGAGCAGTACTTC | CASSLGRGNHEQYF
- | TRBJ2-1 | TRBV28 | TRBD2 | TGTGCCAGCGGACTAGCGGGAAGTACAATGGGTGAGCAGTTCTTC | CASGLAGSTMGEQFF
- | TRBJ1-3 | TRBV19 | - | TGTGCCAGTAGTCGGACACCTGGAAACACCATATATTTT | CASSRTPGNTIYF
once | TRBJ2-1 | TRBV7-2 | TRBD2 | TGTGCCAGCAGCTTAAGCGGGAGTAACAATGAGCAGTTCTTC | CASSLSGSNNEQFF
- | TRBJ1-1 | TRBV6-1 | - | TGTGCCAGCAGTGAAGCGCTGCTATCGGCTTTCTTT | CASSEALLSAFF
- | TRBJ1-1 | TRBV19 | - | TGTGCCAGTAGCTACGTCGGGGGGAACACTGAAGCTTTCTTT | CASSYVGGNTEAFF
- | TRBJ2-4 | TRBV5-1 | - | TGCGCCAGCAGCCTAGGCGCCGAAAACATTCAGTACTTC | CASSLGAENIQYF
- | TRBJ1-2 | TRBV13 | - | TGTGCCAGCAGCTTCCAGAAGGACTTTAACTATGGCTACACCTTC | CASSFQKDFNYGYTF
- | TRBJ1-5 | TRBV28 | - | TGTGCCAGCCGTACAGGGTTCAGGCCTACCATCAATCAGCCCCAGCATTTT | CASRTGFRPTINQPQHF
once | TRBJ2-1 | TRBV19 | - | TGTGCCAGTAGTAGTAGTTGGGCTTACAATGAGCAGTTCTTC | CASSSSWAYNEQFF
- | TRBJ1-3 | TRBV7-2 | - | TGTGCCAGCAGCTTAGCGGCAGGGTCTTCGTCTGGAAACACCATATATTTT | CASSLAAGSSSGNTIYF
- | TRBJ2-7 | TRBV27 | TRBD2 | TGTGCCAGCAGTTCCACCGGGACTAGCGGGAGGGTTCCCGACTTC | CASSSTGTSGRVPDF
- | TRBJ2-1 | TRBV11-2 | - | TGTGCCAGCAGTCGACAGGTTAGAAATGAGCAGTTCTTC | CASSRQVRNEQFF
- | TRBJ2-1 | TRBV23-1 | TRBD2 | TGCGCCAGCAGTCAAACCCCACCCTACGTCCCTAGCGGGGGCATCAATGAGCAGTTCTTC | CASSQTPPYVPSGGINEQFF
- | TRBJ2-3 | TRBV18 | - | TGTGCCAGCTCATCAATTTATCGACAGGTCACCGGTGCTAGCACAGATACGCAGTATTTT | CASSSIYRQVTGASTDTQYF
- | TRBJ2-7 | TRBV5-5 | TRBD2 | TGTGCCAGCAGCCCGGAGCGGGAGGGCGCTTACGAGCAGTACTTC | CASSPEREGAYEQYF
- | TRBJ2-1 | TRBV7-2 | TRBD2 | TGTGCCAGCAGCTTAGGACTAGCGGGAGGGAACAATGAGCAGTTCTTC | CASSLGLAGGNNEQFF
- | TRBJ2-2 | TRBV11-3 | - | TGTGCCAGCAGCCGAACTACCGGGGAGCTGTTTTTT | CASSRTTGELFF